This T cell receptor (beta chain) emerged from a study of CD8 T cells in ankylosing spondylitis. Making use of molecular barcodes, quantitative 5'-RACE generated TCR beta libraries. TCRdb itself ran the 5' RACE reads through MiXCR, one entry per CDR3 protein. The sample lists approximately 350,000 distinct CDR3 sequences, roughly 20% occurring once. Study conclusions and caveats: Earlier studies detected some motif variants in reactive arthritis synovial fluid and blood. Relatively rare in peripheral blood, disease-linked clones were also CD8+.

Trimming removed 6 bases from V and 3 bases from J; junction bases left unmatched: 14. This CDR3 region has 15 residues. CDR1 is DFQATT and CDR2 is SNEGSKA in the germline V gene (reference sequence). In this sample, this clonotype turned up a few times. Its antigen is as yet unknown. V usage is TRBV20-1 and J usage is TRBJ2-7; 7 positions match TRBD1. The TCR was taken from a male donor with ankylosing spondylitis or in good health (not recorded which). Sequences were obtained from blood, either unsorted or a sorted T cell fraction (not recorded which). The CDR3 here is CSARPWDSDYYEQYF. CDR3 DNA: TGCAGTGCCCGCCCGTGGGACAGCGATTACTACGAGCAGTACTTC.